Sequencing of this T cell receptor beta chain was carried out in a study of T cell responses to AZD1222 COVID-19 vaccine (dated by TCRdb to the early 2020s). Some background on the complete study: Because spike-specific TCR depth and breadth did not differ between the two schedules, AZD1222 recipients who got a second dose at roughly 4 weeks were pooled with those who got a second dose at roughly 12 weeks. A total of just over 230 trial participants underwent TCR sequencing, of whom roughly 210 had received two doses of AZD1222 and about 25 had received two doses of the MenACWY control vaccine. Trial participants were enrolled by age into 18-55, 56-69 and 70-plus year subgroups, with roughly 160, 29 and 62 TCR-sequenced participants respectively. Broad study findings and their caveats: Conclusions about previously exposed vaccinees are limited, since just 5 or 6 AZD1222 recipients were seropositive for SARS-CoV-2 at baseline. After two AZD1222 doses, spike-specific TCR breadth and depth were significantly higher than at day 0 and than in MenACWY recipients. In the small 56-69-year group, the increase in depth fell short of significance, most likely because of low power. Epitopes outside the regions mutated in the B.1.351 and B.1.1.7 variants were reportedly recognized by nearly half of the unique spike-specific TCRs. Participants were mostly white British, with more females than males. The authors suggested clonal diversity may have been underestimated. Because no day 14 peak-response samples were available, repertoires were characterized only after the peak T cell response. The whole spike protein was spanned by vaccine-associated CD4 TCRs, and dominant responses were seen in regions 160-218 and 743-854.

The CDR3 regions of human TCRbeta chains were analyzed by immunosequencing. In the original analysis: TCRs in the repertoires were matched against a reference library of SARS-CoV-2-specific TCRs that had been generated with the MIRA antigen-specificity platform. Breadth was defined as the fraction of unique TCRs that were SARS-CoV-2-associated, and depth was defined as the fraction of total T cells that were SARS-CoV-2-associated. Each spike-specific TCR was assigned to its reactive spike region and to a CD4 or CD8 class using the MIRA data. Log10-transformed breadth and depth values were compared by one-way ANOVA with Sidak's multiple comparisons tests. This immuneACCESS table, as held by TCRdb, lists in-frame sequences with V and J called but not all clones. Of the missing ones, under half trace to an unresolved V gene in checked studies; the others have no known cause. The V and J calls and clone size come from that table; D and trimming were worked out from the DNA. The sample table holds about 100,000 clones, of which under 95% were seen once. The ten most abundant clones make up less than 25% of the sample.

V is pared back by 3 bases and J by 4 bases, with 7 bases lying between the germline termini. Taken from cysteine to phenylalanine, the CDR3 has 14 residues. The only DNA kept is the CDR3, 42 bases in frame from the first base. The CDR1 and CDR2 encoded by the germline V gene are LGHNT and FRNRAP. What this sample's time point label stands for: baseline before first vaccination. Vaccinee samples were obtained from the UK trials COV001 and COV002, which included a single-blind randomized controlled phase 2/3 trial of AZD1222 (ChAdOx1 nCoV-19) in healthy adults. For TCRbeta chain sequencing, PBMC samples were collected from trial participants at day 0 and at day 28 after the second dose. This clone was seen a few times. The antigen it recognizes is unknown. Base qualities were left out, and no much larger clone turns up one base away.

The material sequenced was peripheral blood, taken on day 0 of AZD1222 vaccination. The TCR comes from an adult in good health. The chain links TRBV12-5 with TRBJ1-6; the D gene cannot be resolved reliably. Here the CDR3 is given as CASGFGIYNSPLHF. The DNA sequence follows: TGTGCTAGTGGTTTTGGGATTTATAATTCACCCCTCCACTTT.